This TCR beta chain is from a study of cytomegalovirus exposure and HLA in healthy donors. General study points: That first-cohort TCR clusters tended to co-occur in the 90 to 150 validation repertoires was found in a later analysis. The study put 150 or so TCR beta chains on its list as cytomegalovirus-associated.

On this clone itself: Antigen unknown.

Donors came from a validation cohort of over a hundred subjects, distinct from the first 666-subject cohort. Libraries were prepared by immunoSEQ multiplex PCR; TCRdb keeps only in-frame clonotypes and omits some of them. The top ten hold under 0.85% of the sample, which has some 330,000 clones, 86% seen once. Germline-derived CDR1 and CDR2 are MDHEN and SYDVKM. This CDR3 spans 15 amino acids. The germline V and J ends were trimmed by 6 bases and 0 bases, with 12 bases remaining between them. The J gene is TRBJ2-1, the V gene TRBV28; D ambiguous. The receptor's source is a woman aged 18-35 years in good health and CMV-seronegative. Input material: PBMCs. Written as DNA, the CDR3 is TGTGCCAGCAGCGCTCCCCTCGGCTCCTACAATGAGCAGTTCTTC. This sequence encodes CASSAPLGSYNEQFF.